This T cell receptor (beta chain) is drawn from a study of CD8 T cells in ankylosing spondylitis. Points from the study as a whole: Disease-linked clones were reportedly significantly enriched in matched ankylosing spondylitis synovial fluid. In the blood and synovial fluid of reactive arthritis, some motif variants had been previously reported.

The CDR3 spans 13 residues. The germline CDR1 and CDR2 sequences are SQVTM and ANQGSEA. Between the trimmed V and J ends, which lost 5 bases and 0 bases, there was a span of 11 bases. Comments on this clonotype: Its target is not known.

Quantitative 5'-RACE with molecular barcodes was used to make the TCR beta libraries. TCRdb ran MiXCR on the 5' RACE reads and lists one entry per CDR3 protein. The table shows a few hundred thousand distinct CDR3 sequences, with more than 15% occurring only once. The sequence was collected from a male donor with ankylosing spondylitis or in good health (not recorded which). V usage is TRBV29-1 and J usage is TRBJ2-7; D might be TRBD1 (6 bases). The sequencing sample was made of blood, either unsorted or a sorted T cell fraction (not recorded which). The CDR3 loop reads CSVRDTDSYEQYF. CDR3 nucleotides: TGCAGCGTTAGGGACACTGACTCCTACGAGCAGTACTTC.